Only a few counts were recorded for the clone carrying this TCR beta chain. The data stem from a study of cytomegalovirus exposure and HLA in healthy donors. The CDR3 is 16 amino acids. V lost 3 bases and J lost 8; bases outside the gene matches: 12. CDR1 and CDR2 from the germline V gene are MRHNA and SNTAGT. The PCR was carried out with 60 Vbeta primers and 13 Jbeta primers. Produced via immunoSEQ multiplex PCR; TCRdb's table is partial and in-frame only. Of roughly 150,000 clones in the sample, roughly 79% were seen once. The genes are TRBV6-4 and TRBJ1-4; the match to TRBD1 covers 7 bases. This receptor was obtained from a male donor in good health and CMV-seronegative. What was sequenced was PBMCs. Here the CDR3 DNA reads TGTGCCAGCAGTGAACTCAGGACAGGAGGGCGGGAAAAACTGTTTTTT. The encoded protein is CASSELRTGGREKLFF.